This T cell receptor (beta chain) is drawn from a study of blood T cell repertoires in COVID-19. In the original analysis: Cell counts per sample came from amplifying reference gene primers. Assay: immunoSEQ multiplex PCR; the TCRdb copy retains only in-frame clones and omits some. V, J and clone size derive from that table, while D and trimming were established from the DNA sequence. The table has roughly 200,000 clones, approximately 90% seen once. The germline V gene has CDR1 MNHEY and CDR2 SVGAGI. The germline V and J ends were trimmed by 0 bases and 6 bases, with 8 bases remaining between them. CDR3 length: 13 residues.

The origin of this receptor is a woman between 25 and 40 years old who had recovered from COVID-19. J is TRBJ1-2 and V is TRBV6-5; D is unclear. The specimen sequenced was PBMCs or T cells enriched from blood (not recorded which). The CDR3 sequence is CASSYSTVHGYTF. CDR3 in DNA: TGTGCCAGCAGTTACTCTACTGTCCATGGCTACACCTTC.